This is a list of T cell receptor beta chains from one sample in a study of blood T cells in healthy people across ages. From the 5' RACE reads, TCRdb called clonotypes with MiXCR, one entry per CDR3 protein. The table includes 1.8 million or so distinct CDR3 sequences, about 39% detected once. Sequencing was done on a sample of blood. These receptors were collected from a human donor in good health. Both conserved end residues are part of each CDR3. The D gene is left open where the match is weak. Expanded clones get a size class; other rows say once, few or many, or leave the size out.

clone_size	d_call	j_call	v_call	cdr3_aa	cdr3_nt
few	.	TRBJ1-6	TRBV7-8	CASYRDNGSPLHF	TGTGCCAGCTACCGGGACAACGGGTCACCCCTCCACTTT
few	TRBD1	TRBJ1-2	TRBV7-2	CASSSDRLNYGYTF	TGTGCCAGCAGCTCGGACAGGCTTAACTATGGCTACACCTTC
.	.	TRBJ2-3	TRBV10-3	CAISVTGVGSDTQYF	TGTGCCATCAGTGTAACGGGGGTTGGGTCAGATACGCAGTATTTT
.	TRBD1	TRBJ1-6	TRBV14	CASSQSSFGQGNSPLHF	TGTGCCAGCAGCCAAAGTTCCTTTGGACAGGGGAATTCACCCCTCCACTTT
.	.	TRBJ1-5	TRBV5-1	CASSPTREPQHF	TGCGCCAGCAGTCCTACAAGGGAGCCCCAGCATTTT
many	.	TRBJ1-2	TRBV4-1	CASSQGAIGIEYGYTF	TGCGCCAGCAGCCAAGGAGCTATAGGCATAGAGTATGGCTACACCTTC
.	.	TRBJ2-5	TRBV20-1	CSALNQGPSVKTQYF	TGCAGTGCTCTAAATCAGGGTCCCTCGGTGAAGACCCAGTACTTC
.	TRBD1	TRBJ2-5	TRBV29-1	CSGTTGGGETQYF	TGCAGCGGTACGACAGGGGGCGGAGAGACCCAGTACTTC
few	.	TRBJ2-2	TRBV11-3	CASTLGDRELFF	TGTGCCAGCACCTTAGGGGATCGGGAGCTGTTTTTT
many	.	TRBJ2-3	TRBV29-1	CSVRIAGYTDTQYF	TGCAGCGTCCGCATTGCCGGGTACACAGATACGCAGTATTTT
.	.	TRBJ1-6	TRBV20-1	CSARDSQNLYNSPLHF	TGCAGTGCTAGAGATAGTCAGAATCTCTATAATTCACCCCTCCACTTT
many	TRBD1	TRBJ2-5	TRBV11-2	CASSLTYGTGIWETQYF	TGTGCCAGCAGCTTGACGTACGGGACAGGGATTTGGGAGACCCAGTACTTC
.	TRBD1	TRBJ2-7	TRBV20-1	CSASRGQGANEQDF	TGCAGTGCTAGCCGTGGACAGGGGGCAAACGAGCAGGACTTC
.	.	TRBJ2-7	TRBV4-3	CASSQGDGELYEQYF	TGCGCCAGCAGCCAAGGGGACGGTGAACTCTACGAGCAGTACTTC
.	TRBD1	TRBJ2-5	TRBV20-1	CSARDYRGRETQYF	TGCAGTGCTAGAGATTACAGGGGGAGAGAGACCCAGTACTTC
.	.	TRBJ2-3	TRBV6-5	CASSNRDTNTDTQYF	TGTGCCAGCAGTAACCGGGACACGAACACAGATACGCAGTATTTT
.	.	TRBJ2-7	TRBV12-3/TRBV12-4	CASSFPPYGTLYNEQYF	TGTGCCAGCAGTTTCCCTCCCTACGGGACACTCTACAATGAGCAGTACTTC
.	.	TRBJ2-1	TRBV24-1	CATSDSPEVQFF	TGTGCCACCAGTGATTCTCCTGAGGTGCAGTTCTTC
.	.	TRBJ2-7	TRBV7-8	CASSLADLGYEQYF	TGTGCCAGCAGCTTAGCAGATTTAGGTTACGAGCAGTACTTC
few	.	TRBJ2-3	TRBV7-3	CASSPGGYTQYF	TGTGCCAGCAGCCCCGGGGGTTACACGCAGTATTTT
many	.	TRBJ2-3	TRBV25-1	CASRRGGTDTQYF	TGTGCCAGCAGAAGAGGGGGCACAGATACGCAGTATTTT
few	.	TRBJ1-2	TRBV29-1	CSVGVGSGYTF	TGCAGCGTTGGTGTAGGGTCTGGCTACACCTTC
.	.	TRBJ2-7	TRBV6-6	CASSYPVRGEQYF	TGTGCCAGCAGTTACCCTGTCAGAGGCGAGCAGTACTTC
.	.	TRBJ1-2	TRBV24-1	CATDGGYGYTF	TGTGCCACCGATGGGGGTTACGGCTACACCTTC
once	.	TRBJ2-5	TRBV28	CASRIGSRASEQYF	TGTGCCAGCCGAATCGGGAGCAGGGCAAGTGAGCAGTACTTC
few	TRBD1	TRBJ2-1	TRBV18	CASSSDRADEQFF	TGTGCCAGCTCATCGGACAGGGCGGATGAGCAGTTCTTC
few	TRBD1	TRBJ1-1	TRBV18	CASSLGQGISSTEAFF	TGTGCCAGCTCCCTAGGACAGGGGATATCGAGCACTGAAGCTTTCTTT
.	.	TRBJ2-1	TRBV20-1	CSARGTTAIYNEQFF	TGCAGTGCTAGGGGGACCACGGCCATATACAATGAGCAGTTCTTC
.	TRBD1	TRBJ2-3	TRBV20-1	CSARAIWDRATKDTQYF	TGCAGTGCTAGAGCCATCTGGGACAGGGCTACAAAAGATACGCAGTATTTT
.	TRBD1	TRBJ1-3	TRBV7-6	CASSLAHGAGGKDTIYF	TGTGCCAGCAGCTTAGCGCATGGGGCAGGGGGCAAGGACACCATATATTTT
few	.	TRBJ2-7	TRBV28	CATSGPTYEQYF	TGTGCCACCTCGGGACCGACCTACGAGCAGTACTTC
few	.	TRBJ2-6	TRBV7-3	CASSPMVADRFSGANVLTF	TGTGCCAGCAGCCCTATGGTCGCTGACCGGTTCTCTGGGGCCAACGTCCTGACTTTC
.	.	TRBJ2-7	TRBV4-1	CASSQEARPFAYEQYF	TGCGCCAGCAGCCAAGAAGCCCGCCCTTTCGCCTACGAGCAGTACTTC